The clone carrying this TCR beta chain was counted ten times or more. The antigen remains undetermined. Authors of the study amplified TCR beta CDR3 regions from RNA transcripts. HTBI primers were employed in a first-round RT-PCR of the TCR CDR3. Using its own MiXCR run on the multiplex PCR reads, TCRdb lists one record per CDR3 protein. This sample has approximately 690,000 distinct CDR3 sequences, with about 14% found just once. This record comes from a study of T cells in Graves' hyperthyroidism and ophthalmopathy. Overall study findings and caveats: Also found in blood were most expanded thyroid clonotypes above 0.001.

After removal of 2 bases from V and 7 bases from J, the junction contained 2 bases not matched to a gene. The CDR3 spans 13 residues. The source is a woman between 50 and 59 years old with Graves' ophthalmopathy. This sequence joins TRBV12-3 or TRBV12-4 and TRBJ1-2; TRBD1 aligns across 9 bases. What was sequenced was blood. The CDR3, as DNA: TGTGCCAGCAGTTTATTGGACAGGGGTGGCTACACCTTC. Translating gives CASSLLDRGGYTF.